This entry lists 30 T cell receptor beta chains sequenced from one sample in a study of regulatory T cells in long-lasting Graves disease. As to time point: newly diagnosed GD, antithyroid drugs for less than 3 months. Generation of the TCR library employed RNA extracted from PBMCs. Sequencing libraries for TCR beta were prepared with iRepertoire HTBI primers and Arm-PCR of CDR3 regions. TCRdb redid the calling of the multiplex PCR reads with MiXCR, one entry per CDR3 protein. The repertoire holds about 500,000 distinct CDR3 sequences, with under 20% as singletons. This same sample was also part of a study on T cells in Graves' hyperthyroidism and ophthalmopathy.

Here the sequenced sample was peripheral blood mononuclear cells (PBMCs), taken at new diagnosis, from a patient treated with antithyroid drugs. These TCRs come from a man aged 35 to 55 with Graves disease.

This clonotype showed up many times. This chain joins TRBV20-1 and TRBJ2-5, with TRBD2 matching 11 bases. Trimming removed 0 bases from V and 5 bases from J; junction bases left unmatched: 8. The CDR3 runs to 16 residues. CDR1 and CDR2 (germline): DFQATT, SNEGSKA (reference sequence). CDR3 nucleotide sequence: TGCAGTGCTAGAGAGTTTAGCGGGAGGGCCTCCGAGACCCAGTACTTC. Protein product: CSAREFSGRASETQYF.

In its sample, this clonotype was seen many times. The chain is built from TRBV12-3 or TRBV12-4 and TRBJ2-5; a possible D gene is TRBD1 (6 bases). V was shortened by 5 bases and J by 0 bases, with 7 bases between the two germline ends. This CDR3 comprises 13 residues. CDR3 sequence: CASSDRYQETQYF. In DNA form, the CDR3 reads TGTGCCAGCAGTGACAGGTACCAAGAGACCCAGTACTTC.

This clonotype showed up many times. The V gene is TRBV20-1, the J gene TRBJ2-2; 8 bases are shared with TRBD2. Losses at the gene ends were 0 bases for V and 4 bases for J; bases not matched to a gene: 7. CDR1 and CDR2 from the germline V gene are DFQATT and SNEGSKA (reference sequence). The CDR3 loop spans 16 amino acids. CDR3 DNA sequence: TGCAGTGCTAGAGATCCCCAGCGGGAGACCACCGGGGAGCTGTTTTTT. Protein: CSARDPQRETTGELFF.

This chain connects TRBV30 to TRBJ1-5; a possible D gene is TRBD1 (5 bases). The CDR3 is made up of 18 amino acids. The germline V gene encodes CDR1 GTSNPN and CDR2 SVGIG (reference sequence). V gave up 2 bases and J gave up 2 bases, with 22 bases separating them. The CDR3 DNA sequence: TGTGCCTGGAGTCCAACCCCAGCTGGGACTGGGGGCAATCAGCCCCAGCATTTT. It is translated as CAWSPTPAGTGGNQPQHF.

This clonotype has at least ten counts. The chain is built from TRBV28 and TRBJ2-5; perhaps TRBD1 as D (6 bases). The CDR3 has 14 residues. Per germline, CDR1 MDHEN and CDR2 SYDVKM. V gave up 6 bases and J gave up 5 bases, with 16 bases separating them. CDR3 in DNA: TGTGCCAGCAGCGTAGGAAACAGGGCGGAGACCCAGTACTTC. This sequence encodes CASSVGNRAETQYF.

This clonotype was found many times. This chain links TRBV5-1 with TRBJ2-1, with 7 bases identical to TRBD2. The CDR3 extends over 16 amino acids. Trimming cost V 0 bases and J 3 bases; bases outside gene matches: 6. Germline values: CDR1 SGHRS, CDR2 YFSETQ. In DNA form, the CDR3 reads TGCGCCAGCAGCTTGGTAGCGGGCGAGAGCTACAATGAGCAGTTCTTC. It is translated as CASSLVAGESYNEQFF.

This clonotype was seen ten or more times. The V gene is TRBV5-1, the J gene TRBJ1-1; D unclear. The CDR3 length is 16 residues. Germline CDR1 is SGHRS and CDR2 is YFSETQ. V gave up 1 base and J gave up 0 bases, with 13 bases separating them. CDR3 residues: CASSLPSDNMNTEAFF. CDR3 DNA sequence: TGCGCCAGCAGCTTGCCAAGTGACAACATGAACACTGAAGCTTTCTTT.

This clonotype was observed a handful of times. This chain uses TRBV28 with TRBJ2-1; 9 nucleotides align to TRBD1. The CDR3 is 17 amino acids. Germline assignment: CDR1 MDHEN and CDR2 SYDVKM. Unmatched junction bases numbered 11, after V lost 5 bases and J lost 3 bases. CDR3 DNA: TGTGCCAGCAGTGGGACAGGGAAGGTATTTATCTACAATGAGCAGTTCTTC. This gives the protein CASSGTGKVFIYNEQFF.

This clonotype was counted many times. The V and J genes are TRBV7-9 and TRBJ2-1; perhaps D is TRBD1 or TRBD2 (7 bases each). V gave up 2 bases and J gave up 0 bases, with 14 bases separating them. CDR3 length equals 17 residues. CDR1 SEHNR and CDR2 FQNEAQ come from the germline V gene (reference sequence). CDR3 in DNA: TGTGCCAGCAGCTTACCCCAGGGGGACTACTCCTACAATGAGCAGTTCTTC. It codes for CASSLPQGDYSYNEQFF.

This clonotype was detected many times. The chain couples TRBV11-2 to TRBJ2-3; TRBD2 matches 8 bases. The CDR3 is 16 residues long. Germline V CDR1 and CDR2: SGHAT, FQNNGV. V shed 5 bases, J shed 0 bases, and the junction held 7 bases outside the gene matches. DNA for the CDR3: TGTGCCAGCAGCACCACTAGCGGACCCAGCACAGATACGCAGTATTTT. It yields the protein CASSTTSGPSTDTQYF.

As regards this clonotype: With a much larger clone just one base away, this may be a read error. V is TRBV27 and J is TRBJ2-4; TRBD2 is a possible D gene (5 bases). The J call may be wrong; the DNA end is better matched by TRBJ2-5. This CDR3 is 13 amino acids long. Germline V gives CDR1 MNHEY, CDR2 SMNVEV (reference sequence). The CDR3 is CASGSIGGETQYF. CDR3 in DNA: TGTGCCAGCGGATCGATTGGCGGGGAGACCCAGTACTTC.

This clonotype was seen a handful of times. The chain carries TRBV4-2 and TRBJ2-3; the D is unclear. Trimming left V 5 bases short and J 5 bases short, with 17 bases between. Per germline, CDR1 LGHNA and CDR2 YNFKEQ. This CDR3 contains 15 residues. The CDR3 DNA reads TGTGCCAGCAGCGTGGGCCGGCACTTGGGAGATACGCAGTATTTT. Its protein product is CASSVGRHLGDTQYF.

This clonotype was recorded at least ten times. The chain uses TRBV11-2 and TRBJ2-1, with TRBD2 matching over 13 bases. V dropped 5 bases and J dropped 11; count of bases not matched to a gene: 9. The length of the CDR3 is 15 residues. CDR1 and CDR2 (germline): SGHAT, FQNNGV. The CDR3: CASSVNPGLAGKQFF. The CDR3, as DNA: TGTGCCAGCAGCGTCAATCCGGGACTAGCGGGAAAGCAGTTCTTC.

This clonotype was picked up a small number of times. V gene TRBV6-4 combines with J gene TRBJ2-1; TRBD2 agrees at 11 bases. V lost 0 bases and J lost 5; bases outside the gene matches: 3. CDR1 is MRHNA, CDR2 SNTAGT, per germline. This CDR3 comprises 16 residues. CDR3 coding DNA: TGTGCCAGCAGTGACTCTGGGACTAGCGGCAACAATGAGCAGTTCTTC. Residues: CASSDSGTSGNNEQFF.

This clonotype was observed at least ten times. The rearrangement links TRBV20-1 to TRBJ2-1; TRBD2 aligns across 7 bases. The CDR3 loop spans 15 amino acids. The V and J ends lost 6 bases and 1 base, in that order; junction bases with no gene match: 9. Germline assignment: CDR1 DFQATT and CDR2 SNEGSKA (reference sequence). Here the CDR3 reads CSALTSWGSYNEQFF. The DNA for the CDR3 is TGCAGTGCCTTGACTAGCTGGGGGTCCTACAATGAGCAGTTCTTC.

This clonotype was detected many times. The J gene is TRBJ2-1, the V gene TRBV20-1; D is possibly TRBD2 (5 bases). Germline assignment: CDR1 DFQATT and CDR2 SNEGSKA (reference sequence). The CDR3 sequence is 13 residues long. Trimming pared 1 base from V and 7 bases from J, leaving 11 bases between. The CDR3 DNA reads TGCAGTGCTAGAGTCGGGAAGGTGAATGAGCAGTTCTTC. Encoded protein: CSARVGKVNEQFF.

This clonotype was seen only a few times. This sequence joins TRBV27 and TRBJ2-2, with 9 positions matching TRBD1. This CDR3 has 15 residues. The trim removed 7 bases at V and 4 bases at J, leaving 7 bases unmatched. Germline V gives CDR1 MNHEY, CDR2 SMNVEV (reference sequence). The CDR3 coding sequence is TGTGCCAGCAAGACCGGGACAGGGTCCACCGGGGAGCTGTTTTTT. Translation gives CASKTGTGSTGELFF.

At least ten counts were recorded for this clonotype. The chain has TRBV7-2 and TRBJ2-3, with no clear D. CDR3 size: 14 residues. Germline V lookup: CDR1 SGHTA, CDR2 FQGNSA. V was shortened by 1 base and J by 5 bases, with 10 bases between the two germline ends. CDR3 sequence (DNA): TGTGCCAGCAGCTTAGAAGGGCTCCAAGATACGCAGTATTTT. Its protein is CASSLEGLQDTQYF.

This clonotype was seen repeatedly, ten times or more. This sequence joins TRBV6-5 and TRBJ2-5; no clear D gene. This CDR3 has 15 residues. The V and J ends lost 2 bases and 5 bases respectively, with 15 bases between them. Germline CDR1 is MNHEY and CDR2 is SVGAGI. As DNA, the CDR3 is TGTGCCAGCAGTTACCCTGACTCCCACGGGGAGACCCAGTACTTC. It specifies CASSYPDSHGETQYF.

CDR3 in amino acids: CAIQKSGQGTGEQYF. CDR3 nucleotides: TGTGCCATCCAAAAATCAGGACAGGGGACGGGCGAGCAGTACTTC. V gene TRBV10-3 combines with J gene TRBJ2-7; 9 bases align to TRBD1. The germline V gene encodes CDR1 ENHRY and CDR2 SYGVKD. CDR3 length: 15 residues. Trimming at V came to 8 bases and at J to 6 bases, leaving 14 bases not matched to a gene.

CDR3: CATSRDQVTIIYTF. The CDR3 region has the DNA TGTGCCACCAGCAGAGACCAGGTGACGATCATCTACACCTTC. The rearrangement joins TRBV15 to TRBJ1-2; D is uncertain. The CDR3 has 14 residues. Germline V gene sequence: CDR1 LNHNV, CDR2 YYDKDF (reference sequence). The V and J ends lost 0 bases and 10 bases respectively, with 15 bases between them.

The rearrangement uses TRBV15 and TRBJ1-1; D not certain. V was shortened by 0 bases and J by 4 bases, with 9 bases between the two germline ends. Germline lookup yields CDR1 LNHNV and CDR2 YYDKDF (reference sequence). CDR3 size: 14 residues. Here the CDR3 reads CATSRDSSGTEAFF. CDR3 bases: TGTGCCACCAGCAGAGATAGCAGTGGCACTGAAGCTTTCTTT.

To note about this clonotype: A much larger clone differs by one base, so this may be a read error. The chain combines TRBV5-1 with TRBJ2-7, with TRBD2 matching 11 bases. Losses at the gene ends were 4 bases for V and 7 bases for J; bases not matched to a gene: 13. CDR1 is SGHRS, CDR2 YFSETQ, per germline. This CDR3 region has 16 residues. The CDR3 nucleotides read TGCGCCAGCAGCCCCGGGACTAGCGGCCCCTACAATGAGCAGTACTTC. Its translation: CASSPGTSGPYNEQYF.

This clonotype was seen many times. The chain joins TRBV4-1 to TRBJ2-7; D is uncertain. The CDR3 length is 13 residues. CDR1 MGHRA and CDR2 YSYEKL come from the germline V gene. V shed 1 base and J shed 4 bases, with 8 bases lying between them. For the CDR3, the DNA is TGCGCCAGCAGCCAAGCCCTTGGTTACGAGCAGTACTTC. Residues: CASSQALGYEQYF.

The V call is TRBV10-3, the J call TRBJ1-1; the match to TRBD1 covers 7 bases. The germline gives CDR1 ENHRY, CDR2 SYGVKD. CDR3 length: 14 residues. V lost 5 bases, J lost 4 bases, and 7 bases stayed unmatched. CDR3 sequence (DNA): TGTGCCATCAGTCTTGACAGGGTTAGCACTGAAGCTTTCTTT. Its protein product is CAISLDRVSTEAFF.

In its sample, this clonotype was seen many times. This chain joins TRBV12-3 or TRBV12-4 and TRBJ2-1; 12 bases are shared with TRBD2. The CDR3 totals 16 residues. Trimming at V came to 6 bases and at J to 6 bases, leaving 9 bases not matched to a gene. The CDR3 coding sequence is TGTGCCAGCAGCCCCTCTAGCGGGAGGGGGCTCAATGAGCAGTTCTTC. This translates into CASSPSSGRGLNEQFF.

To note about this clonotype: An end of the junction differs from the germline gene, which may be a read error. V gene TRBV7-2 combines with J gene TRBJ2-7, with 11 bases fitting TRBD2. The CDR3 covers 19 residues. In germline, CDR1 is SGHTA, CDR2 FQGNSA. CDR3 protein: CASSLVGLAGGAASSEQYF. The CDR3 nucleotides read TGTGCCAGCAGCTTAGTTGGGCTAGCGGGGGGAGCGGCCTCCTCCGAGCAGTACTTC.

The gene calls are TRBV19 and TRBJ2-2; D is tentatively TRBD1 or TRBD2 (5 bases each). Germline V CDR1 and CDR2: LNHDA, SQIVND (reference sequence). CDR3 length: 15 amino acids. The V end lost 4 bases, the J end lost 3 bases, and 12 bases lay between the germline ends. CDR3 sequence reads: CASSSLGAYTGELFF. The CDR3 bases are TGTGCCAGTAGTAGCCTCGGGGCGTACACCGGGGAGCTGTTTTTT. Using reference TRBV19 and TRBJ2-2 for the parts outside the CDR3, the full variable domain is DGGITQSPKYLFRKEGQNVTLSCEQNLNHDAMYWYRQDPGQGLRLIYYSQIVNDFQKGDIAEGYSVSREKKESFPLTVTSAQKNPTAFYLCASSSLGAYTGELFFGEGSRLTVL.

This clonotype was observed many times. The chain employs TRBV7-9 and TRBJ2-1; D ambiguous. The V gene's germline CDR1 is SEHNR and CDR2 FQNEAQ (reference sequence). The CDR3 has 14 amino acids. V was shortened by 5 bases and J by 3 bases, with 11 bases between the two germline ends. The CDR3 nucleotides are TGTGCCAGCAGCCCCACCCTTTACTACAATGAGCAGTTCTTC. It is translated as CASSPTLYYNEQFF.

This clonotype came up many times. The rearrangement uses TRBV6-1 and TRBJ2-7; 8 bases agree with TRBD1. The CDR3 consists of 14 residues. Germline V CDR1 and CDR2: MNHNS, SASEGT. V lost 9 bases to trimming and J lost 2 bases; unmatched junction nucleotides: 9. The DNA for the CDR3 is TGTGCCAGTTCCAGAGGGGACAGGACCTACGAGCAGTACTTC. It encodes CASSRGDRTYEQYF.